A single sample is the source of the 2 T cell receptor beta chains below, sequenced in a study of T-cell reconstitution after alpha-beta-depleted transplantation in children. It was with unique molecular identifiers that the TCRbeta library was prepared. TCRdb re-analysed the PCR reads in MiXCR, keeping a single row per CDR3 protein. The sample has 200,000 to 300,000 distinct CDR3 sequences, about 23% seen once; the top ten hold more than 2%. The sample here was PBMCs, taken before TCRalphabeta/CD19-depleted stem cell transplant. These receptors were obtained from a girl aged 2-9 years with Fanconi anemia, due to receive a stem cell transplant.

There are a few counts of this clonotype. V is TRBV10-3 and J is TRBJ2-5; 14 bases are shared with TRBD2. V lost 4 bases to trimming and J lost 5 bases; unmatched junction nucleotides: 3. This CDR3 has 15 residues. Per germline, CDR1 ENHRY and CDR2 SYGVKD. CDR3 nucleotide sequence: TGTGCCATCAGTGGGGGACTAGCGGGAGAGGAGACCCAGTACTTC. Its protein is CAISGGLAGEETQYF.

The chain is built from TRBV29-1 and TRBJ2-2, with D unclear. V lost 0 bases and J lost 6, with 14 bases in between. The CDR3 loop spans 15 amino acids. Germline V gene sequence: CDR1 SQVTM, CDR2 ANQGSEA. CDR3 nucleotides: TGCAGCGTTGAAGATAGATCAGGAAGGGCCGGGGAGCTGTTTTTT. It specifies CSVEDRSGRAGELFF.